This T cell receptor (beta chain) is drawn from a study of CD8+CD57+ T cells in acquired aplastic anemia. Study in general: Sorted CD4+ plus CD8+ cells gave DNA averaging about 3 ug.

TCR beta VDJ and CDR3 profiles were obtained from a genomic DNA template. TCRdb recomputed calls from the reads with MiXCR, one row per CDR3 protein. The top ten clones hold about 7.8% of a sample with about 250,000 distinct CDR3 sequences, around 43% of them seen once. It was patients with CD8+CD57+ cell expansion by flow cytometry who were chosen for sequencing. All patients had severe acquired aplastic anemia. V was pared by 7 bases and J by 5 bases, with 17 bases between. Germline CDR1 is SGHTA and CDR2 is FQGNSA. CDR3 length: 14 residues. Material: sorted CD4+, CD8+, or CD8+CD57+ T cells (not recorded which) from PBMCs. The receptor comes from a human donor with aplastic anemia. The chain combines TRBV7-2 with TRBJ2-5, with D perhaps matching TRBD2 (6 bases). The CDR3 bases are TGTGCCAGCACCGAAGGAGGGGTAGGGGAGACCCAGTACTTC. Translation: CASTEGGVGETQYF.